A selection of T cell receptor beta chains follows, all from one sample in a study of neurological immune-mediated disorders. MiXCR was run by TCRdb on the 5' RACE reads, yielding one entry per CDR3 protein. The profile shows approximately 70,000 distinct CDR3 sequences, 3.9% of them singletons. The source material was PBMCs. These receptors all stem from a man aged 25-45 years with multiple sclerosis. CDR3s include the opening cysteine and the closing phenylalanine or tryptophan. Each record gives: J gene, clone size, V gene, D gene, CDR3 protein, CDR3 DNA. The D gene is left open where the match is weak. Size values are once, few and many counts, or a class for expanded clones, and some rows have none.

j_call: TRBJ2-5
clone_size: .
v_call: TRBV5-1
d_call: TRBD2
cdr3_aa: CASSLAGTSVQETQYF
cdr3_nt: TGCGCCAGCAGCTTGGCCGGGACTAGCGTGCAAGAGACCCAGTACTTC

j_call: TRBJ2-5
clone_size: many
v_call: TRBV29-1
d_call: TRBD1
cdr3_aa: CSVEGQAGETQYF
cdr3_nt: TGCAGCGTTGAGGGACAGGCGGGGGAGACCCAGTACTTC

j_call: TRBJ2-2
clone_size: many
v_call: TRBV20-1
d_call: .
cdr3_aa: CSAGNTGELFF
cdr3_nt: TGCAGTGCTGGTAATACCGGGGAGCTGTTTTTT

j_call: TRBJ1-1
clone_size: many
v_call: TRBV5-1
d_call: TRBD1
cdr3_aa: CASSGQDLAFF
cdr3_nt: TGCGCCAGCAGCGGACAGGATTTAGCTTTCTTT

j_call: TRBJ1-1
clone_size: many
v_call: TRBV5-1
d_call: TRBD1
cdr3_aa: CASSLGQGSTEAFF
cdr3_nt: TGCGCCAGCAGCTTAGGACAGGGTAGCACTGAAGCTTTCTTT

j_call: TRBJ2-7
clone_size: many
v_call: TRBV7-3
d_call: .
cdr3_aa: CASSLGPSDYEQYF
cdr3_nt: TGTGCCAGCAGCTTGGGACCAAGTGACTACGAGCAGTACTTC

j_call: TRBJ2-1
clone_size: many
v_call: TRBV5-1
d_call: TRBD1
cdr3_aa: CASSPDGRDREGEQFF
cdr3_nt: TGCGCCAGCAGCCCTGATGGGCGGGACAGGGAGGGTGAGCAGTTCTTC

j_call: TRBJ1-5
clone_size: .
v_call: TRBV6-5
d_call: TRBD1
cdr3_aa: CASRDRGLSNQPQNF
cdr3_nt: TGTGCCAGCAGAGACAGGGGGCTAAGCAATCAGCCCCAGAATTTT

j_call: TRBJ2-3
clone_size: many
v_call: TRBV10-3
d_call: TRBD2
cdr3_aa: CAIRDPSGGSSDTQYF
cdr3_nt: TGTGCCATCAGGGATCCTAGCGGGGGGTCTTCGGATACGCAGTATTTT

j_call: TRBJ2-3
clone_size: many
v_call: TRBV10-3
d_call: .
cdr3_aa: CAISESGPVDTQYF
cdr3_nt: TGTGCCATCAGTGAGTCGGGGCCCGTAGATACGCAGTATTTT

j_call: TRBJ2-1
clone_size: many
v_call: TRBV20-1
d_call: .
cdr3_aa: CSASLGSYNEQFF
cdr3_nt: TGCAGTGCTAGTCTGGGCTCCTACAATGAGCAGTTCTTC

j_call: TRBJ1-6
clone_size: few
v_call: TRBV28
d_call: .
cdr3_aa: CASSEGKGSSPLHF
cdr3_nt: TGTGCCAGCAGTGAAGGAAAGGGGAGTTCACCCCTCCACTTT

j_call: TRBJ1-5
clone_size: many
v_call: TRBV6-2/TRBV6-3
d_call: .
cdr3_aa: CASSPHDRGNQPQHF
cdr3_nt: TGTGCCAGCAGTCCCCACGACCGGGGGAATCAGCCCCAGCATTTT

j_call: TRBJ2-1
clone_size: many
v_call: TRBV7-3
d_call: .
cdr3_aa: CASSPLGGRGDEQFF
cdr3_nt: TGTGCCAGCAGCCCCCTCGGGGGACGTGGCGATGAGCAGTTCTTC

j_call: TRBJ2-5
clone_size: many
v_call: TRBV4-3
d_call: .
cdr3_aa: CASSQDASNLGQETQYF
cdr3_nt: TGCGCCAGCAGCCAAGATGCGAGCAACCTGGGGCAAGAGACCCAGTACTTC

j_call: TRBJ1-1
clone_size: many
v_call: TRBV27
d_call: .
cdr3_aa: CASSLWGRTEAFF
cdr3_nt: TGTGCCAGCAGTTTATGGGGCCGAACCGAAGCTTTCTTT

j_call: TRBJ2-1
clone_size: many
v_call: TRBV5-1
d_call: TRBD1
cdr3_aa: CASSQGDRGLEQFF
cdr3_nt: TGCGCCAGCAGCCAAGGGGACAGGGGGCTTGAGCAGTTCTTC

j_call: TRBJ2-7
clone_size: few
v_call: TRBV3-1
d_call: TRBD1
cdr3_aa: CASSQGQVVSYEQYF
cdr3_nt: TGTGCCAGCAGCCAGGGACAGGTCGTCTCCTACGAGCAGTACTTC

j_call: TRBJ1-5
clone_size: .
v_call: TRBV10-3
d_call: .
cdr3_aa: CAISESSGDQPQNF
cdr3_nt: TGTGCCATCAGTGAGTCGAGCGGGGATCAGCCCCAGAATTTT

j_call: TRBJ2-1
clone_size: many
v_call: TRBV20-1
d_call: TRBD1
cdr3_aa: CSARDRDRTYNEQFF
cdr3_nt: TGCAGTGCTAGAGATCGGGACAGAACCTACAATGAGCAGTTCTTC

j_call: TRBJ1-2
clone_size: few
v_call: TRBV18
d_call: TRBD1
cdr3_aa: CASSPIVTGFKDGYTF
cdr3_nt: TGTGCCAGCTCACCGATTGTGACAGGGTTTAAGGATGGCTACACCTTC

j_call: TRBJ2-7
clone_size: many
v_call: TRBV7-9
d_call: .
cdr3_aa: CASSLRGRDEQYF
cdr3_nt: TGTGCCAGCAGCCTCCGGGGGCGCGACGAGCAGTACTTC

j_call: TRBJ2-2
clone_size: few
v_call: TRBV4-3
d_call: TRBD2
cdr3_aa: CASSQIQLAGGPTGELFF
cdr3_nt: TGCGCCAGCAGCCAAATCCAACTAGCGGGGGGGCCCACCGGGGAGCTGTTTTTT

j_call: TRBJ2-7
clone_size: .
v_call: TRBV12-3/TRBV12-4
d_call: TRBD1
cdr3_aa: CASSRTGPYEQYF
cdr3_nt: TGTGCCAGCAGTAGGACAGGACCTTACGAGCAGTACTTC

j_call: TRBJ2-3
clone_size: many
v_call: TRBV6-6
d_call: .
cdr3_aa: CASRESGTQYF
cdr3_nt: TGTGCCAGCAGGGAATCGGGTACGCAGTATTTT